Detailed here is one TCR beta chain. The antigen remains unidentified. One junction end disagrees with the germline gene, perhaps due to a read error. This record comes from a study of identical twins. TCRdb reanalysed the 5' RACE reads using MiXCR and keeps one entry per CDR3 protein. The data show around 680,000 distinct CDR3 sequences, 8.5% to 9% seen once. Germline CDR1 reads SEHNR; CDR2 reads FQNEAQ (reference sequence). The length of the CDR3 is 14 residues. Overall study results and limits: Models came in too low on out-of-frame TCR alpha sharing in monozygotic twins.

These data were likewise used in another study, on yellow fever vaccine responses in identical twins.

The J gene is TRBJ2-1, the V gene TRBV7-9; D gene ambiguous. Sequencing was performed on PBMCs. The origin of this receptor is a woman between 18 and 29 years old in good health. For the CDR3, the DNA is TGTGCCAGCAGCTTCGGAACCACCTATAATGAGCAGTTCTTC. It specifies CASSFGTTYNEQFF.